Listed below are T cell receptor beta chains from one sample, sequenced in a study of vaccination effects on CD4 cells after COVID-19. Here immunoSEQ multiplex PCR was the method, and the copy in TCRdb shows in-frame clones only, minus some. The sample holds about 45,000 clones, roughly 70% seen once. Antigens of these TCRs are unknown. The material sequenced was CD4+ T cells from PBMCs cultured with a peptide pool, taken before COVID-19 vaccination. These TCRs come from a human donor who had a prior SARS-CoV-2 infection. Each CDR3 is given with its conserved first and last residue. D genes are given only for firm matches. Size is omitted from some rows. Given values are once, few, many or a class for expanded clones.

TRBV30	-	-	TRBJ1-1	CAWSVQGNTEAFF	TGTGCCTGGAGTGTACAGGGGAACACTGAAGCTTTCTTT
TRBV7-2	-	-	TRBJ2-5	CASSSIVGQGTQYF	TGTGCCAGCAGCTCCATAGTCGGTCAGGGGACCCAGTACTTC
TRBV7-8	-	-	TRBJ2-3	CASSLGRYRGQSTDTQYF	TGTGCCAGCAGCTTAGGACGATATAGGGGCCAGAGCACAGATACGCAGTATTTT
TRBV14	-	-	TRBJ2-7	CASSPAGVRGLGEQYF	TGTGCCAGCAGCCCCGCGGGGGTGCGGGGGCTGGGCGAGCAGTACTTC
TRBV6-2/TRBV6-3	-	-	TRBJ2-5	CASSYRGGRETQYF	TGTGCCAGCAGTTATCGTGGGGGGCGAGAGACCCAGTACTTC
TRBV5-1	-	TRBD1	TRBJ1-3	CASSLDRAYGNTIYF	TGCGCCAGCAGCTTAGACAGGGCGTACGGAAACACCATATATTTT
TRBV6-5	-	-	TRBJ1-1	CASSYSQNTEAFF	TGTGCCAGCAGTTACTCCCAGAACACTGAAGCTTTCTTT
TRBV18	few	-	TRBJ2-7	CASSGYWASSSYEQYF	TGTGCCAGCTCTGGGTATTGGGCTAGCAGCTCCTACGAGCAGTACTTC
TRBV29-1	-	-	TRBJ2-1	CSVGEPEYNEQFF	TGCAGCGTTGGAGAGCCCGAGTACAATGAGCAGTTCTTC
TRBV19	few	-	TRBJ2-2	CASTTHLPLNTGELFF	TGTGCCAGTACTACACACCTTCCTTTGAACACCGGGGAGCTGTTTTTT
TRBV7-9	-	-	TRBJ1-2	CASSLTSRSNYGYTF	TGTGCCAGCAGCTTAACTTCCAGGTCTAACTATGGCTACACCTTC
TRBV25-1	few	TRBD1	TRBJ1-4	CASSDFGTDNEKLFF	TGTGCCAGCAGTGACTTCGGGACAGATAATGAAAAACTGTTTTTT
TRBV5-6	once	-	TRBJ2-1	CASSSFRGNVNNEQFF	TGTGCCAGCAGCTCCTTCCGGGGGAACGTAAACAATGAGCAGTTCTTC
TRBV6-2/TRBV6-3	-	TRBD2	TRBJ2-7	CASSFGGLAGHEQYF	TGTGCCAGCAGTTTTGGGGGACTAGCGGGCCACGAGCAGTACTTC